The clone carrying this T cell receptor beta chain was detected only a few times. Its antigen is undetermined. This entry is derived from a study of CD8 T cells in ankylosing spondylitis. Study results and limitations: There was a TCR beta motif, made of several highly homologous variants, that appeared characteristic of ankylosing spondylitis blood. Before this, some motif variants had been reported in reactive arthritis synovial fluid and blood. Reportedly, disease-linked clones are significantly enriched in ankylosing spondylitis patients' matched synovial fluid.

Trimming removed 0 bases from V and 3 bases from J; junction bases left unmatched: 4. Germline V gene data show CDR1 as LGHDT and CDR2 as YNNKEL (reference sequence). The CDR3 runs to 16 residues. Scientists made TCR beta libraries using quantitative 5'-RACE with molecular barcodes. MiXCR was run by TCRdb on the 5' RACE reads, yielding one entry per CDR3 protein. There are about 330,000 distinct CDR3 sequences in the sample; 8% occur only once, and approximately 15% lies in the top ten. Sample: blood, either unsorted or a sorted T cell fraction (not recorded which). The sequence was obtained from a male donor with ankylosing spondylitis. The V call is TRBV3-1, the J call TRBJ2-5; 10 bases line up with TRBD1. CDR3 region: CASSQDPGQGKETQYF. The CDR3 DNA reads TGTGCCAGCAGCCAAGACCCGGGACAGGGGAAAGAGACCCAGTACTTC.